The 30 T cell receptor beta chains reported below all come from one sample, sequenced in a study of regulatory T cells in long-lasting Graves disease. The time point: persistent/refractory GD, antithyroid drugs over 5 years with positive TRAb. Following extraction of RNA from PBMCs, that RNA was used to make the TCR library. Combining iRepertoire HTBI primers with Arm-PCR of CDR3 regions, the authors built TCR beta libraries. TCRdb recomputed calls from the multiplex PCR reads with MiXCR, one row per CDR3 protein. Among 650,000 to 850,000 distinct CDR3 sequences listed, 25% to 30% were seen once. Here the sequenced sample was peripheral blood mononuclear cells (PBMCs), taken when the disease was refractory, from a patient treated with antithyroid drugs. These receptors all come from a female donor with Graves disease.

The gene calls are TRBV9 and TRBJ1-4; D is uncertain. The CDR3 runs 13 residues. Germline lookup yields CDR1 SGDLS and CDR2 YYNGEE. V lost 3 bases and J 8 bases, leaving 11 bases between the germline ends. DNA for the CDR3: TGTGCCAGCAGCGGAGAGCTGGAAGAAAAACTGTTTTTT. Residues: CASSGELEEKLFF.

This clonotype was detected a few times. V gene TRBV12-3 or TRBV12-4 combines with J gene TRBJ1-2; possibly TRBD1 for D (5 bases). The CDR3 sequence is 15 residues long. Trimming shortened V by 3 bases and J by 6 bases, and 17 bases separated the two germline ends. CDR3 nucleotide sequence: TGTGCCAGCAGTTTTTCTAGGCGGCTAGGGGATGGCTACACCTTC. Protein sequence: CASSFSRRLGDGYTF.

The chain uses TRBV6-2 or TRBV6-3 and TRBJ2-5; 11 bases agree with TRBD2. The DNA end lines up better with TRBJ2-1; the J call may be wrong. Germline V lookup: CDR1 MNHEY, CDR2 SVGEGT. The CDR3 has 15 amino acids. CDR3 in amino acids: CASSYTTSGVNEQFF. DNA for the CDR3: TGTGCCAGCAGTTATACGACTAGCGGGGTCAATGAGCAGTTCTTC.

This clonotype was recorded a few times. V is TRBV6-2 or TRBV6-3 and J is TRBJ2-7; D tentatively reads TRBD1 or TRBD2 (5 bases each). Germline CDR1 MNHEY, CDR2 SVGEGT. The CDR3 extends over 13 amino acids. With 6 bases removed from V and 2 bases from J, the gap between germline ends came to 11 bases. The CDR3 region is CASRVGVPYEQYF. CDR3 DNA sequence: TGTGCCAGCAGAGTGGGGGTTCCCTACGAGCAGTACTTC.

The chain has TRBV20-1 and TRBJ2-2, with D maybe TRBD1 (6 bases). The CDR3 totals 15 residues. Germline V lookup: CDR1 DFQATT, CDR2 SNEGSKA (reference sequence). V was pared by 6 bases and J by 2 bases, with 16 bases between. The CDR3 DNA is TGCAGTGCCAGGCCGGGGACACAAAACACCGGGGAGCTGTTTTTT. It codes for CSARPGTQNTGELFF.

This clonotype was seen once. This rearrangement joins TRBV4-2 to TRBJ1-2; the D is unclear. The CDR3 is 13 amino acids. Germline assignment: CDR1 LGHNA and CDR2 YNFKEQ. Between the trimmed V and J ends, which lost 0 bases and 2 bases, there was a span of 4 bases. CDR3 coding DNA: TGTGCCAGCAGCCAAGAAGAAAACTATGGCTACACCTTC. Amino acid sequence: CASSQEENYGYTF.

There are many counts of this clonotype. This chain joins TRBV5-1 and TRBJ1-1; D is undetermined. V dropped 5 bases and J dropped 0 bases, with 2 bases sitting between them. This CDR3 spans 11 amino acids. Germline V gives CDR1 SGHRS, CDR2 YFSETQ. CDR3: CASRLNTEAFF. CDR3 nucleotide sequence: TGCGCCAGCAGGCTGAACACTGAAGCTTTCTTT. The full variable domain, rest sourced from reference TRBV5-1 and TRBJ1-1, is KAGVTQTPRYLIKTRGQQVTLSCSPISGHRSVSWYQQTPGQGLQFLFEYFSETQRNKGNFPGRFSGRQFSNSRSEMNVSTLELGDSALYLCASRLNTEAFFGQGTRLTVV.

This chain joins TRBV24-1 and TRBJ2-5, with D possibly TRBD2 on 6 matching bases. V was shortened by 4 bases and J by 4 bases, with 9 bases between the two germline ends. Germline V gives CDR1 KGHDR, CDR2 SFDVKD. The CDR3 extends over 13 amino acids. For the CDR3, the DNA is TGTGCCACCAGTGAGGTGGGAGGAGAGACCCAGTACTTC. Amino acid sequence: CATSEVGGETQYF.

The chain combines TRBV28 with TRBJ1-6, with 8 bases lining up with TRBD1. This CDR3 is built from 13 residues. The V segment lost 6 bases and the J segment 8 bases; nucleotides outside the gene matches: 3. CDR1 and CDR2 from the germline V gene are MDHEN and SYDVKM. The CDR3 DNA follows: TGTGCCAGCAGGGAGACAGGGGATTCACCCCTCCACTTT. Protein product: CASRETGDSPLHF.

A few counts support this clonotype. The chain recombines TRBV6-2 or TRBV6-3 with TRBJ1-5, with D hard to call. This CDR3 has 14 residues. The V gene's germline CDR1 is MNHEY and CDR2 SVGEGT. With 1 base removed from V and 4 bases from J, the gap between germline ends came to 8 bases. The CDR3 region is CASSYWQPNQPQHF. DNA for the CDR3: TGTGCCAGCAGTTACTGGCAGCCAAATCAGCCCCAGCATTTT.

This clonotype has only a few counts. The V call is TRBV29-1, the J call TRBJ1-5; 7 bases line up with TRBD1. CDR3 length: 16 residues. V trimming: 4 bases; J trimming: 0 bases; junction bases outside the gene matches: 9. Per germline, CDR1 SQVTM and CDR2 ANQGSEA. The CDR3 region has the DNA TGCAGCGTTGTATTAGGGGGCCACCTTAGCAATCAGCCCCAGCATTTT. It encodes CSVVLGGHLSNQPQHF.

The chain joins TRBV6-2 or TRBV6-3 to TRBJ1-5; the D is unclear. The CDR3 length is 15 residues. Germline V gives CDR1 MNHEY, CDR2 SVGEGT. Between the trimmed V and J ends, which lost 0 bases and 0 bases, there was a span of 6 bases. CDR3 region: CASSYSTYSNQPQHF. The CDR3 DNA follows: TGTGCCAGCAGTTACTCGACATATAGCAATCAGCCCCAGCATTTT.

The genes are TRBV20-1 and TRBJ2-2, with a possible D match to TRBD1 (6 bases). The CDR3 loop spans 15 amino acids. Between the trimmed V and J ends, which lost 5 bases and 4 bases, there was a span of 17 bases. Germline assignment: CDR1 DFQATT and CDR2 SNEGSKA (reference sequence). CDR3 nucleotide sequence: TGCAGTGCTTGGGGGCGTCGAGGAAGCACCGGGGAGCTGTTTTTT. Translation: CSAWGRRGSTGELFF.

The chain joins TRBV12-3 or TRBV12-4 to TRBJ1-6; possibly TRBD1 for D (5 bases). CDR3 size: 13 residues. The V and J ends lost 3 bases and 10 bases respectively, with 10 bases between them. CDR3 amino acids: CASSFSGHSPLHF. The CDR3 DNA reads as TGTGCCAGCAGTTTCTCAGGGCACTCACCCCTCCACTTT.

The chain couples TRBV12-3 or TRBV12-4 to TRBJ2-3, with D possibly matching TRBD2 (6 bases). This CDR3 has 15 amino acids. Trimming removed 3 bases at V and 2 bases at J, with 12 bases between. The DNA for the CDR3 is TGTGCCAGCAGTTTTACCGCGGGGCTCACAGATACGCAGTATTTT. Translated, it gives CASSFTAGLTDTQYF.

About this clonotype itself: One base away lies a much larger clone, so this may be a sequencing read error. The chain links TRBV5-5 to TRBJ1-1, with 7 bases that match TRBD1. Germline assignment: CDR1 SGHKS and CDR2 YYEKEE (reference sequence). Trimming removed 1 base from V and 0 bases from J; junction bases left unmatched: 3. The CDR3 contains 15 residues. CDR3 sequence (DNA): TGTGCCAGCAGCTTGACAGGGGCCCTGAACACTGAAGCTTTCTTT. It encodes CASSLTGALNTEAFF.

This clonotype was counted a few times. This chain connects TRBV14 to TRBJ1-1; tentatively, D is TRBD1 (5 bases). This CDR3 contains 15 residues. The V gene lost 1 base and the J gene lost 5 bases, with 14 bases spanning the gap. Germline V gives CDR1 SGHDN, CDR2 FVKESK. CDR3 protein: CASSQGGGGGTEAFF. For the CDR3, the DNA is TGTGCCAGCAGCCAAGGCGGCGGTGGGGGAACTGAAGCTTTCTTT. The complete variable domain, with remaining parts taken from reference TRBV14 and TRBJ1-1, reads EAGVTQFPSHSVIEKGQTVTLRCDPISGHDNLYWYRRVMGKEIKFLLHFVKESKQDESGMPNNRFLAERTGGTYSTLKVQPAELEDSGVYFCASSQGGGGGTEAFFGQGTRLTVV.

The CDR3 nucleotides read TGCAGTGCTAGTGAGCAGGGGCTCCATGGCTACACCTTC. It yields the protein CSASEQGLHGYTF. The chain employs TRBV20-1 and TRBJ1-2, with D possibly TRBD1 on 6 matching bases. V shed 3 bases and J shed 6 bases, with 14 bases lying between them. Per the germline V gene, CDR1 is DFQATT and CDR2 is SNEGSKA (reference sequence). The CDR3 is 13 residues long.

This clonotype was counted between two and nine times. The chain carries TRBV20-1 and TRBJ2-5, with D perhaps TRBD1 (7 bases). The CDR3 is made up of 13 amino acids. The ends were cut back, 6 bases at V and 5 bases at J, with 16 bases in the middle. Looked up from germline, CDR1 is DFQATT and CDR2 is SNEGSKA (reference sequence). The CDR3 DNA sequence: TGCAGTGCGAACGAACAGGGGAGGGAGACCCAGTACTTC. It codes for CSANEQGRETQYF.

This clonotype was counted at least ten times. This rearrangement joins TRBV12-3 or TRBV12-4 to TRBJ1-1; 11 nucleotides line up with TRBD1. The V gene end was trimmed by 6 bases and the J gene end by 8 bases; junction bases not matched to a gene: 2. The CDR3 totals 12 residues. The CDR3 loop reads CASRRTGGEAFF. The CDR3 coding sequence is TGTGCCAGCAGACGGACAGGGGGCGAAGCTTTCTTT.

The sample holds a few counts of this clonotype. The chain is built from TRBV5-1 and TRBJ1-6; D possibly corresponds to TRBD1 (6 bases). Per germline, CDR1 SGHRS and CDR2 YFSETQ. The germline V and J ends were trimmed by 4 bases and 4 bases, with 12 bases remaining between them. There are 15 residues in the CDR3. CDR3 sequence: CASSPDSLYNSPLHF. The DNA for the CDR3 is TGCGCCAGCAGCCCGGACAGTCTGTATAATTCACCCCTCCACTTT.

The CDR3 DNA reads as TGCAGTGCTAGAGTACGTCGAGGGGGCAACACTGAAGCTTTCTTT. Residues: CSARVRRGGNTEAFF. The chain carries TRBV20-1 and TRBJ1-1, with 7 bases fitting TRBD1. Per the germline V gene, CDR1 is DFQATT and CDR2 is SNEGSKA (reference sequence). The length of the CDR3 is 15 residues. Trimming took 1 base from V and 2 from J; bases not matched to a gene: 7.

This clonotype was seen a handful of times. This chain uses TRBV29-1 with TRBJ1-1; D uncertain. V dropped 1 base and J dropped 1 base, with 13 bases sitting between them. The germline V gene encodes CDR1 SQVTM and CDR2 ANQGSEA. This CDR3 is built from 15 residues. This chain's CDR3 is CSVEVRKTENTEAFF. As DNA, the CDR3 is TGCAGCGTTGAAGTCAGGAAAACGGAGAACACTGAAGCTTTCTTT.

This clonotype has only a few counts. This chain links TRBV9 with TRBJ1-2, with D unclear. CDR1 and CDR2 (germline): SGDLS, YYNGEE. This CDR3 comprises 15 residues. Between the trimmed V and J ends, which lost 5 bases and 6 bases, there was a span of 20 bases. For the CDR3, the DNA is TGTGCCAGCAGAGGGCCTATAAGGGTAAAGGATGGCTACACCTTC. Translating gives CASRGPIRVKDGYTF.

The genes are TRBV7-9 and TRBJ1-1, with TRBD1 identical over 7 bases. CDR1 is SEHNR, CDR2 FQNEAQ, per germline (reference sequence). This CDR3 has 17 residues. V lost 1 base and J lost 8; bases outside the gene matches: 16. In DNA form, the CDR3 reads TGTGCCAGCAGCTTAGACGTTCTGCGACAGGGAAGGGCAGAAGCTTTCTTT. Amino acid sequence: CASSLDVLRQGRAEAFF.

The CDR3 sequence is CASSLVGAAYEQYF. CDR3 nucleotide sequence: TGCGCCAGCAGCTTGGTGGGGGCGGCCTACGAGCAGTACTTC. The chain links TRBV5-1 to TRBJ2-7, with D tentatively TRBD1 (6 bases). Trimming took 0 bases from V and 2 from J, leaving 9 bases between them. The germline V gene has CDR1 SGHRS and CDR2 YFSETQ. This CDR3 has 14 amino acids.

The chain combines TRBV29-1 with TRBJ1-1; 7 bases agree with TRBD1. Germline CDR1 and CDR2: SQVTM and ANQGSEA. The J segment lost 5 bases and the V segment lost 2 bases, leaving 5 bases of the junction unmatched. CDR3 length: 13 amino acids. The CDR3 is CSVERGLGTEAFF. Here the CDR3 DNA reads TGCAGCGTTGAAAGGGGGCTGGGAACTGAAGCTTTCTTT.

There are many counts of this clonotype. CDR3 sequence reads: CATSSDLDNEQFF. The CDR3 DNA sequence: TGTGCCACCTCTAGCGATCTCGACAATGAGCAGTTCTTC. This rearrangement joins TRBV2 to TRBJ2-1; weak D call: TRBD2 (6 bases). CDR3 length equals 13 residues. V shed 10 bases and J shed 5 bases, with 15 bases lying between them. Germline CDR1 is SNHLY and CDR2 is FYNNEI.

The rearrangement joins TRBV6-9 to TRBJ2-7, with TRBD2 matching over 11 bases. The CDR3 has 18 residues. Trimming at V came to 2 bases and at J to 7 bases, leaving 16 bases not matched to a gene. The germline CDR1 and CDR2 sequences are MNHGY and SVAAGI. The CDR3 DNA reads as TGTGCCAGCAGTTATCAGCTAGCGGGAGGCCGGGGTGTTGATGAGCAGTACTTC. Translation gives CASSYQLAGGRGVDEQYF.

This sequence joins TRBV3-1 and TRBJ1-2, with 10 bases matching TRBD1. This CDR3 contains 15 residues. Germline V CDR1 and CDR2: LGHDT, YNNKEL (reference sequence). Trimming took 3 bases from V and 4 from J; bases not matched to a gene: 5. DNA of the CDR3: TGTGCCAGCAGCCAGGGGACAGGGGTTTCCTATGGCTACACCTTC. Its translation is CASSQGTGVSYGYTF.